These 22 T cell receptor beta chains were all obtained from the same sample, sequenced in a study of CXCR3-negative and CXCR3-positive naive CD8 T cells. Study-wide results and limits: Comparison of naive cells showed more hydrophobic TRB CDR3s in CXCR3-positive than in CXCR3-negative naive cells.

The TRB cDNA libraries were prepared by 5' RACE with UMI labels. Following a re-call of the 5' RACE reads, TCRdb has one entry per CDR3 protein and lacks DNA. The sample has 6,900 or so distinct CDR3 sequences, and its top ten clones hold 1% to 1.5%. No cognate antigen is known for these TCRs. The sample taken for sequencing was naive CXCR3+ CD8+ T cells from blood. Subset specified: CD45RO-CCR7+CD27+CD95- naive CD8+ T cells expressing CXCR3 (TNR3+). These receptor sequences come from a human donor in good health. Some clones in this sample may be carry-over from other donors' samples.

The gene calls are TRBV29-1 and TRBJ2-7; TCRdb returns TRBD2, unconfirmable since there is no DNA. Germline CDR1 reads SQVTM; CDR2 reads ANQGSEA. This CDR3 has 17 residues. The CDR3 here is CSVEAQGERDGRYEQYF.

This clonotype is identified as medium-sized from frequency. The chain couples TRBV20-1 to TRBJ1-1; without DNA, the TCRdb call of TRBD1 cannot be checked. CDR1 and CDR2 from the germline V gene are DFQATT and SNEGSKA (reference sequence). The CDR3 totals 16 residues. CDR3 sequence reads: CSAKIRAGGGIFEAFF.

By frequency, this clonotype is medium-sized. The genes are TRBV9 and TRBJ2-3. Germline CDR1 is SGDLS and CDR2 is YYNGEE. The CDR3 covers 15 residues. CDR3 loop: CASSVAGTVADTQYF.

Frequency places this clonotype as large. This chain's CDR3 is CASSEWGKEGEAFF. This chain links TRBV25-1 with TRBJ1-1. The CDR3 runs 14 residues. Per the germline V gene, CDR1 is MGHDK and CDR2 is SYGVNS.

Its frequency marks this clonotype as medium-sized. The rearrangement joins TRBV7-9 to TRBJ2-1; TCRdb's D gene call, TRBD2, goes unchecked for lack of DNA. This CDR3 is 17 amino acids long. The germline CDR1 and CDR2 sequences are SEHNR and FQNEAQ (reference sequence). CDR3 protein: CASSLAASGEPYNEQFF.

The chain has TRBV5-1 and TRBJ1-1; TCRdb outputs TRBD1, but without DNA this stays unchecked. CDR1 and CDR2 from the germline V gene are SGHRS and YFSETQ. The CDR3 extends over 14 amino acids. CDR3 protein: CASRDVEADTEAFF.

The V gene is TRBV7-9, the J gene TRBJ1-1; TCRdb lists TRBD1, though no DNA is available to test this call. CDR1 and CDR2 from the germline V gene are SEHNR and FQNEAQ (reference sequence). CDR3 size: 16 residues. The CDR3 spells CASSDGTGGGYTEAFF.

By frequency, this clonotype is medium-sized. The chain couples TRBV29-1 to TRBJ2-1; with no DNA, the TCRdb D assignment of TRBD1 cannot be verified. The CDR3 consists of 14 residues. The germline gives CDR1 SQVTM, CDR2 ANQGSEA. The CDR3 loop is CSVEDRGTDNEQFF.

By frequency, this clonotype registers medium-sized. V is TRBV20-1 and J is TRBJ1-1. Per the germline V gene, CDR1 is DFQATT and CDR2 is SNEGSKA (reference sequence). The CDR3 spans 13 residues. CDR3 amino acids: CSARARVATEAFF.

Considering frequency, this clonotype is medium-sized (0.01 to 0.1%). The CDR3 is CSARTGGWDEQFF. The chain combines TRBV29-1 with TRBJ2-1; TCRdb lists TRBD1, though no DNA is available to test this call. This CDR3 contains 13 residues. In germline, CDR1 is SQVTM, CDR2 ANQGSEA.

The chain is built from TRBV20-1 and TRBJ2-7; TCRdb's D call of TRBD1 is untestable without DNA. CDR3 length: 15 residues. From germline, CDR1 is DFQATT and CDR2 SNEGSKA (reference sequence). The CDR3 here is CSARDRPQVTYEQYF.

The genes are TRBV6-5 and TRBJ1-5; TCRdb outputs TRBD1, but without DNA this stays unchecked. The germline V gene encodes CDR1 MNHEY and CDR2 SVGAGI. The CDR3 length is 16 residues. The CDR3 spells CASSPYPARGDQPQHF.

V is TRBV7-3 and J is TRBJ2-3; TCRdb's D call, TRBD2, is unchecked because there is no DNA. Germline lookup yields CDR1 SGHTA and CDR2 FQGTGA. The CDR3 length is 16 residues. CDR3 protein: CASSLGLGLPTDTQYF.

This clonotype counts as medium-sized (0.01 to 0.1%) by frequency. The V and J genes are TRBV29-1 and TRBJ2-5; there is no DNA to check the TCRdb D call of TRBD1. Per germline, CDR1 SQVTM and CDR2 ANQGSEA. CDR3 length: 13 residues. CDR3 amino acids: CSEQQGVEETQYF.

This clonotype counts as medium-sized by frequency. The rearrangement joins TRBV7-6 to TRBJ2-2. Germline lookup yields CDR1 SGHVS and CDR2 FNYEAQ. The CDR3 covers 14 residues. CDR3 sequence reads: CASSLGGSTGELFF.

This chain uses TRBV6-6 with TRBJ2-1; TCRdb's D gene call, TRBD1, goes unchecked for lack of DNA. CDR3 length equals 12 residues. CDR1 is MNHNY, CDR2 SVGAGI, per germline (reference sequence). The CDR3 here is CASSRTDNEQFF.

The chain carries TRBV4-1 and TRBJ2-7; TCRdb selects TRBD2, and the lack of DNA leaves this call unchecked. The CDR3 is 15 amino acids. Germline CDR1 is MGHRA and CDR2 is YSYEKL. CDR3 loop: CASSWGLADHYEQYF.

The rearrangement links TRBV28 to TRBJ2-7; checking the TCRdb D call of TRBD2 is not possible without DNA. This CDR3 spans 14 amino acids. CDR1 is MDHEN, CDR2 SYDVKM, per germline. This CDR3 is CASSSRTSLYEQYF.

V and J are TRBV20-1 and TRBJ2-1; TCRdb calls TRBD2, which cannot be checked without DNA. CDR1 is DFQATT and CDR2 is SNEGSKA in the germline V gene (reference sequence). The CDR3 runs 15 residues. CDR3 sequence: CSARDLREGLNEQFF.

The genes are TRBV5-1 and TRBJ2-7. The CDR3 runs 13 residues. Germline V lookup: CDR1 SGHRS, CDR2 YFSETQ. The CDR3 sequence is CASSLTTLSEQYF.

This rearrangement joins TRBV27 to TRBJ1-1. In germline, CDR1 is MNHEY, CDR2 SMNVEV (reference sequence). This CDR3 comprises 13 residues. The CDR3 reads CASSYDRNTEAFF.

This clonotype is identified as medium-sized (0.01 to 0.1%) from frequency. The chain has TRBV14 and TRBJ2-7; as DNA is missing, the TRBD1 call by TCRdb cannot be tested. This CDR3 has 15 residues. Germline V gene sequence: CDR1 SGHDN, CDR2 FVKESK. This CDR3 is CASSQDWSRDYEQYF. Supplemented by reference TRBV14 and TRBJ2-7, the full variable domain reads EAGVTQFPSHSVIEKGQTVTLRCDPISGHDNLYWYRRVMGKEIKFLLHFVKESKQDESGMPNNRFLAERTGGTYSTLKVQPAELEDSGVYFCASSQDWSRDYEQYFGPGTRLTVT.